This T cell receptor (beta chain) was found in a study of metastatic and nonmetastatic thyroid tumors. About the research overall: Repertoire comparisons spanned blood and tumor or nodule tissue from malignant and benign thyroid patients.

Trimming removed 5 bases from V and 7 bases from J, with 15 bases in between. In germline, CDR1 is SGHNT, CDR2 YENEEA. This CDR3 region has 14 residues. Each patient went into thyroid surgery without having received any treatment. This clone was seen ten or more times. Via MiXCR, TCRdb re-called the PCR reads. The sample carries roughly 58,000 clones, approximately 4% recorded once. The sample comprised blood. This receptor was taken from a female donor with papillary thyroid cancer or a benign thyroid nodule (not recorded which). Some clones in this sample may be carry-over from other donors' samples. The J gene is TRBJ2-1, the V gene TRBV11-3; D may be TRBD1 (5 bases). The CDR3 nucleotides read TGTGCCAGCAGCCCCCCGGCAGGGCGAAATGAGCAGTTCTTC. Translated, it gives CASSPPAGRNEQFF.